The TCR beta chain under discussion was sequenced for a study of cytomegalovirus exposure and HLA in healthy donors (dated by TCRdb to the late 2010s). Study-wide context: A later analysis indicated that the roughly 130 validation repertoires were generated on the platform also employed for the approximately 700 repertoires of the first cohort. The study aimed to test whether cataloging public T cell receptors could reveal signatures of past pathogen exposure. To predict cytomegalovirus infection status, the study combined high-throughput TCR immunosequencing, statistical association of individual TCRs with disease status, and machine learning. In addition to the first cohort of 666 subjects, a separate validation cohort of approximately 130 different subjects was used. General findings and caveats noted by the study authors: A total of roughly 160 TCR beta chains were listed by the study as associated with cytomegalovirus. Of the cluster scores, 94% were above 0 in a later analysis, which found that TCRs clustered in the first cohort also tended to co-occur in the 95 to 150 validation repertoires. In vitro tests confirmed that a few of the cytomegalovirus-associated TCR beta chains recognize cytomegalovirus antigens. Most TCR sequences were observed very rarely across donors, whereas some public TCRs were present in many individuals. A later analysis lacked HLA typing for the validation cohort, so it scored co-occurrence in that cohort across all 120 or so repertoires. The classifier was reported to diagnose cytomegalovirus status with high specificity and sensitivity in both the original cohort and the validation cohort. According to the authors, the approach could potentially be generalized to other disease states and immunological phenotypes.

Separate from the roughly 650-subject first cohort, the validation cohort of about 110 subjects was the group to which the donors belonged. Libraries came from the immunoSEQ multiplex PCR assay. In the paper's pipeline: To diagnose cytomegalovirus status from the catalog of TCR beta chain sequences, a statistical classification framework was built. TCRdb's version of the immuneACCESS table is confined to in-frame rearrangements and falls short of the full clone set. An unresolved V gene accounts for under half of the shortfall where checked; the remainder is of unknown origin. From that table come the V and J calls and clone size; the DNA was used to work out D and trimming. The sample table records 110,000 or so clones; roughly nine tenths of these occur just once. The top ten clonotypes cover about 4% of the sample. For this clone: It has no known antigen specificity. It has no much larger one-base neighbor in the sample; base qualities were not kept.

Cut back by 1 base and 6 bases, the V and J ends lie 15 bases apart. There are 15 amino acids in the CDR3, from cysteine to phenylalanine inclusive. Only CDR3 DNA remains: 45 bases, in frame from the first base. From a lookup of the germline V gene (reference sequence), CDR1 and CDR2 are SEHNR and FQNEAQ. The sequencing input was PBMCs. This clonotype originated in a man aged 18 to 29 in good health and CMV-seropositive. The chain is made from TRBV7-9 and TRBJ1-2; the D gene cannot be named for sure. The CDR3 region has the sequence CASSLGIGGQDGYTF. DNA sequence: TGTGCCAGCAGCTTAGGGATTGGCGGGCAGGATGGCTACACCTTC.